The TCR beta chain described here comes from a study of cytomegalovirus exposure and HLA in healthy donors. Study-level results: TCR beta chain V- and J-gene trimming was linked, in a later analysis, to a missense variant in DCLRE1C. One cluster of highly shared sequence variants probably arose as a sequencing artifact.

Unmatched junction bases numbered 13, after V lost 3 bases and J lost 6 bases. CDR3 size: 16 residues. Germline CDR1 reads MDHEN; CDR2 reads SYDVKM. The PCR used 60 Vbeta and 13 Jbeta primers. This table comes from immunoSEQ multiplex PCR, and its TCRdb copy is limited to in-frame clones, with some not included. The sample yields roughly 140,000 clones, around 79% seen once. As concerns this clone: What it binds is not known.

Source material: PBMCs. The V gene is TRBV28, the J gene TRBJ1-2; 7 nucleotides line up with TRBD1. The origin of this receptor is a male donor in good health and CMV-seronegative. The CDR3 DNA is TGTGCCAGCAGTTTCCTACCCCGACAGGGCACGGATGGCTACACCTTC. Its protein is CASSFLPRQGTDGYTF.